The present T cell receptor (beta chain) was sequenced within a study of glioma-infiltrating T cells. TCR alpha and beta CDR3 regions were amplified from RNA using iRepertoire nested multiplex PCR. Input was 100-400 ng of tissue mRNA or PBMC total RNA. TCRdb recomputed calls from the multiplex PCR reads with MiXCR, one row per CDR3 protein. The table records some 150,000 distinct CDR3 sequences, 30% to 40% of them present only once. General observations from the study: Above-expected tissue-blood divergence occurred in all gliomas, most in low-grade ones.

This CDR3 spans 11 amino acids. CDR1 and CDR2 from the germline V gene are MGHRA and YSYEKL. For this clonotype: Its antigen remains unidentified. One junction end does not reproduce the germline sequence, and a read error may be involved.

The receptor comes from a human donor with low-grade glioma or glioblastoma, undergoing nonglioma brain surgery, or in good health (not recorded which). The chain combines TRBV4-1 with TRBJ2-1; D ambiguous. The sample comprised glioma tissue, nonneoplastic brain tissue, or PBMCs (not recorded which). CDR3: CASSSGNEQFF. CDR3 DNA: TGTGCCAGCAGCTCCGGAAATGAGCAGTTCTTC.